In this sample, the clone carrying this T cell receptor (beta chain) turned up once. The antigen is unknown. This record belongs to a study of CD8+ T cells in alopecia areata. About the research overall: Each day, treated patients took oral tofacitinib twice, at 5 to 10 mg per dose. Study-level results: Scalp clonality dropped significantly under tofacitinib, as did expanded CD8+ top-100 clones.

The CDR3 has 15 amino acids. V lost 1 base, J lost 6 bases, and 15 bases lay in between. CDR1 is MGHRA, CDR2 YSYEKL, per germline. Extracted RNA was reverse transcribed, and the resulting cDNA served as sequencing template. Some clones are missing from TCRdb's copy, which holds only in-frame ones; the method was immunoSEQ multiplex PCR. The sample has roughly 120,000 clones, 50% to 65% seen once. Treatment in this sample: oral pan-JAK inhibitor, 5-10 mg twice daily. This specimen was CD4+ T cells sorted from blood, taken at week 24, from a patient treated with tofacitinib. This clonotype was sampled from a human donor with alopecia areata. The chain carries TRBV4-1 and TRBJ1-1; D is unresolved. CDR3 sequence (DNA): TGCGCCAGCAGCCAAGTAATAGGCCAGTTCGCTGAAGCTTTCTTT. Protein product: CASSQVIGQFAEAFF.